This TCR beta chain was observed in a study of blood T cell repertoires in COVID-19. Study at large: Acute and convalescent COVID-19 specimens originated in the United States, Italy and Spain. PBMCs, B-cell-depleted T cells, or T cells provided the cDNA or gDNA that made up the material.

V shed 0 bases and J shed 6 bases, with 15 bases lying between them. The CDR3 has 16 residues. The germline V gene encodes CDR1 MGHRA and CDR2 YSYEKL. Profiling relied on immunoSEQ multiplex PCR, and the TCRdb table lists in-frame clones only, not all of them. The sample has around 140,000 clones; about 89% are singletons. What was sequenced was peripheral blood. V gene TRBV4-1 combines with J gene TRBJ1-5; the D gene is possibly TRBD1 (6 bases). The sequence derives from a man aged 45-60 years with active COVID-19. The CDR3 DNA sequence: TGCGCCAGCAGCCAAGATCGGGAACAGGGTTTTCAGCCCCAGCATTTT. It translates to CASSQDREQGFQPQHF.